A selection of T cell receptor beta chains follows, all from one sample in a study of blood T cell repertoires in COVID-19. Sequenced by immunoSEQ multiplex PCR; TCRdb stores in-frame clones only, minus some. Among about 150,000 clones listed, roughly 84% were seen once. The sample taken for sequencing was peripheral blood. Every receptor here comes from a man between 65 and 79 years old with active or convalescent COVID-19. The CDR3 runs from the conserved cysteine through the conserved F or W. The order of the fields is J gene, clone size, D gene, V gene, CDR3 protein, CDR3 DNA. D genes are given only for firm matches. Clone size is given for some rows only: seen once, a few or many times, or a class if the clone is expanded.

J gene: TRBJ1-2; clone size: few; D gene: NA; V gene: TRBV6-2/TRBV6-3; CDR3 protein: CASSPPGQRTRANYGYTF; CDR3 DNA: TGTGCCAGCAGTCCCCCGGGACAACGTACCCGAGCTAACTATGGCTACACCTTC
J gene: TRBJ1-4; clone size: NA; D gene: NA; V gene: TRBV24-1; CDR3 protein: CATSDGQPEKLFF; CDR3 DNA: TGTGCCACCAGTGACGGACAGCCGGAAAAACTGTTTTTT
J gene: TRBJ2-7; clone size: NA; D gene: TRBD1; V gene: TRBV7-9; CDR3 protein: CASRDSDYEQYF; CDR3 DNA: TGTGCCAGCCGGGACAGTGACTACGAGCAGTACTTC
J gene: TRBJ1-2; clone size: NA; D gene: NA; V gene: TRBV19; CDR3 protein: CASSSHSIAGLNGYTF; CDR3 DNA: TGTGCCAGTAGTTCCCACAGCATTGCGGGTTTGAATGGCTACACCTTC
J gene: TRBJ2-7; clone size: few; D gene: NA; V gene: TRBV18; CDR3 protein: CASSPQGLHEQYF; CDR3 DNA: TGTGCCAGCTCACCACAGGGGTTACACGAGCAGTACTTC
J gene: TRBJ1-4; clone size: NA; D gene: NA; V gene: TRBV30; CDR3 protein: CAWRGGPTNEKLFF; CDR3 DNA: TGTGCCTGGAGGGGTGGGCCAACTAATGAAAAACTGTTTTTT
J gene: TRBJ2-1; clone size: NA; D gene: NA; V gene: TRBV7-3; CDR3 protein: CASSLTSGDYNEQFF; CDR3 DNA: TGTGCCAGCAGCTTAACTAGCGGAGATTACAATGAGCAGTTCTTC
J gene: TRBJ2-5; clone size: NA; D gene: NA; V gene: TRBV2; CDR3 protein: CASRGLGQETQYF; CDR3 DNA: TGTGCCAGCAGGGGGCTAGGCCAAGAGACCCAGTACTTC
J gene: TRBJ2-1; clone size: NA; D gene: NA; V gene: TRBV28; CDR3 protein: CASVRAGSRAEQFF; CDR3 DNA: TGTGCCAGCGTAAGGGCCGGGAGTCGGGCTGAGCAGTTCTTC
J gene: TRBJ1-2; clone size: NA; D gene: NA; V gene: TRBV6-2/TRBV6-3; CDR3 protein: CASSFGQSYGYTF; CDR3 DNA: TGTGCCAGCAGTTTTGGACAGAGTTATGGCTACACCTTC
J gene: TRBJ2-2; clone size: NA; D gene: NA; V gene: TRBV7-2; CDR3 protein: CASSLALGVSGELFF; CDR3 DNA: TGTGCCAGCAGCTTAGCGCTAGGGGTTAGCGGGGAGCTGTTTTTT
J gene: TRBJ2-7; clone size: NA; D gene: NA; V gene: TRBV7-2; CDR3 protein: CASSLGSPGNEQYF; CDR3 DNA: TGTGCCAGCAGCTTAGGCTCCCCAGGAAACGAGCAGTACTTC
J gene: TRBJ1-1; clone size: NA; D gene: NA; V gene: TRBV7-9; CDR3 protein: CASSLAGTEAFF; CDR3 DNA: TGTGCCAGCAGCCTAGCCGGGACTGAAGCTTTCTTT
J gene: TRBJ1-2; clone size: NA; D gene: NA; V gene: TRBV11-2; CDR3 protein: CASSLDRSGGYTF; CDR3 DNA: TGTGCCAGCAGCTTAGATCGCTCCGGTGGCTACACCTTC
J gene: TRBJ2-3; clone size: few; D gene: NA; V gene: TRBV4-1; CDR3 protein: CASSQEGVARPDTQYF; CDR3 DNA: TGCGCCAGCAGCCAAGAAGGTGTGGCTAGGCCAGATACGCAGTATTTT
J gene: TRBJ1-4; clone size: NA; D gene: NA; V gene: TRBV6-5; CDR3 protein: CASSYRGAANEKLFF; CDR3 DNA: TGTGCCAGCAGTTACCGCGGGGCCGCTAATGAAAAACTGTTTTTT
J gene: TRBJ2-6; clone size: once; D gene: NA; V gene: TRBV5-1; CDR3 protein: CASSLAGGANVLTF; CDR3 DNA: TGCGCCAGCAGCTTGGCCGGGGGGGCCAACGTCCTGACTTTC
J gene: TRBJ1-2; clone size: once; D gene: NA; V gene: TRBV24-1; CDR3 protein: CATSDGTSGLYGYTF; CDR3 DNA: TGTGCCACCAGTGACGGGACATCCGGACTCTATGGCTACACCTTC
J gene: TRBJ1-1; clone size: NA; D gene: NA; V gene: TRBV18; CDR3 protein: CASSPNSRNTEAFF; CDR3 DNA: TGTGCCAGCTCACCAAACAGCAGGAACACTGAAGCTTTCTTT
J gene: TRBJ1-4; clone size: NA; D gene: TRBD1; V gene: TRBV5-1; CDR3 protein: CASSFGGTEEKLFF; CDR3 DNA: TGCGCCAGCAGCTTCGGAGGGACAGAGGAAAAACTGTTTTTT
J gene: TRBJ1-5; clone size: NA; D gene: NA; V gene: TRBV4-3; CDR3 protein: CASSDYHGSQGPQHF; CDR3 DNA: TGCGCCAGCAGCGACTACCACGGGTCTCAAGGGCCCCAGCATTTT
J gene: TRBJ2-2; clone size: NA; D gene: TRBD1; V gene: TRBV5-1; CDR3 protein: CASSFGQANTGELFF; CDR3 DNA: TGCGCCAGCAGCTTTGGACAGGCTAACACCGGGGAGCTGTTTTTT
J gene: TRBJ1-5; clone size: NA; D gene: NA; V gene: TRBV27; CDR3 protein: CASSRRGHPRVPNQPQHF; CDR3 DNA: TGTGCCAGCAGTCGTAGGGGACACCCTCGGGTCCCCAATCAGCCCCAGCATTTT
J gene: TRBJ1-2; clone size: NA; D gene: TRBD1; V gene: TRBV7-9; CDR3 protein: CASSLGQGADYGYTF; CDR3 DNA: TGTGCCAGCAGCTTAGGGCAGGGGGCTGACTATGGCTACACCTTC
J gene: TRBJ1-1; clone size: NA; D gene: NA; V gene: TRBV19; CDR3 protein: CASTPRGQLIPEAFF; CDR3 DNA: TGTGCCAGTACCCCCCGGGGACAACTGATACCTGAAGCTTTCTTT
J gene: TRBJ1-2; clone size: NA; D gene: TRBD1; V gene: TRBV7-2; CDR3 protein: CASSLDRKVSYTF; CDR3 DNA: TGTGCCAGCAGCTTGGACAGGAAGGTGAGCTACACCTTC
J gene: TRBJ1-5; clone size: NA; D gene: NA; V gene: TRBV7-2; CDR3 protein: CASSLSPGGNQPQHF; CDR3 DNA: TGTGCCAGCAGCTTAAGTCCCGGGGGCAATCAGCCCCAGCATTTT
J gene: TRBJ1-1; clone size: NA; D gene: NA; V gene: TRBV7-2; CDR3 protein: CASSFPGGGTEAFF; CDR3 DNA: TGTGCCAGCAGCTTCCCAGGCGGAGGCACTGAAGCTTTCTTT
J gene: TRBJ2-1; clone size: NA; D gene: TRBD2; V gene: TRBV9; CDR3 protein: CASSVAGGNEQFF; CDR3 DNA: TGTGCCAGCAGCGTAGCGGGGGGTAATGAGCAGTTCTTC
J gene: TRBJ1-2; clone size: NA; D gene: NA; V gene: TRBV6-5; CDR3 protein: CASGGQGIGYTF; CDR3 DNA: TGTGCCAGCGGAGGGCAGGGCATCGGCTACACCTTC
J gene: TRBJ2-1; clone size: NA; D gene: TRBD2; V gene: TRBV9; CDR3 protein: CASSEASGSDEQFF; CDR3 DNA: TGTGCCAGCAGCGAGGCTAGCGGGAGTGATGAGCAGTTCTTC
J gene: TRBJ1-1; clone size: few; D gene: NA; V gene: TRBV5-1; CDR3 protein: CASSLSLTSQGEAEAFF; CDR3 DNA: TGCGCCAGCAGCTTGTCATTGACCTCACAGGGAGAGGCTGAAGCTTTCTTT
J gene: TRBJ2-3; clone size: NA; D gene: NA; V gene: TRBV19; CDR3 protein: CASSSQGPTDTQYF; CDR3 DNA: TGTGCCAGTAGTTCACAGGGCCCCACAGATACGCAGTATTTT
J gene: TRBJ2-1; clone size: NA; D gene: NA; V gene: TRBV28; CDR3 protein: CASGTTSYNEQFF; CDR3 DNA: TGTGCCAGCGGGACAACATCCTACAATGAGCAGTTCTTC
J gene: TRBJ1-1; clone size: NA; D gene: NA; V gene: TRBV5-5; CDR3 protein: CASSLDMETEAFF; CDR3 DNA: TGTGCCAGCAGCTTGGACATGGAGACTGAAGCTTTCTTT
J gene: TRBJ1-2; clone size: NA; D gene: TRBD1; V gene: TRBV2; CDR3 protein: CASSARGQGLNYGYTF; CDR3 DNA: TGTGCCAGCAGCGCCCGAGGACAGGGACTTAACTATGGCTACACCTTC
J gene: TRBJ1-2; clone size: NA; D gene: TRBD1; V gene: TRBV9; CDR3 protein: CASSVVDRGYGYTF; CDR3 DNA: TGTGCCAGCAGCGTAGTAGACAGGGGCTATGGCTACACCTTC
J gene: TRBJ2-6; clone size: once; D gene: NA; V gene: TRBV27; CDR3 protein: CASSRGTTLGANVLTF; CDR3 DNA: TGTGCCAGCAGTCGGGGAACCACTCTGGGGGCCAACGTCCTGACTTTC
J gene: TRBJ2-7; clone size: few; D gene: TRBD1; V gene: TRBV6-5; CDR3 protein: CASSYDRGYEQYF; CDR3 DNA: TGTGCCAGCAGTTACGACAGGGGGTACGAGCAGTACTTC
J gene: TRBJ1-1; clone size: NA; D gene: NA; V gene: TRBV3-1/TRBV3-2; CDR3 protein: CASSSTRQSEAAFF; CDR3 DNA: TGTGCCAGCAGCTCCACCCGCCAGTCTGAGGCAGCTTTCTTT
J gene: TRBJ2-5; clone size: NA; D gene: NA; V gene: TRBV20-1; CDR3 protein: CSATQREAQYF; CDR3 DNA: TGCAGTGCTACCCAACGAGAGGCCCAGTACTTC
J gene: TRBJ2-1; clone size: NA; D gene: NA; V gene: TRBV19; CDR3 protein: CASSISVQGREQFF; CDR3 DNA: TGTGCCAGTAGTATCTCAGTACAGGGCCGTGAGCAGTTCTTC
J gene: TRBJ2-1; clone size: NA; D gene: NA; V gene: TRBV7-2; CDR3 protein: CASSNPNLATFAYEQFF; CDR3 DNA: TGTGCCAGCAGCAACCCCAACCTAGCAACTTTCGCATATGAGCAGTTCTTC
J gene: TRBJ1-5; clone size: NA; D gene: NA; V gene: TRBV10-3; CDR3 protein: CAISDGGVYQPQHF; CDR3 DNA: TGTGCCATCAGTGACGGGGGTGTCTATCAGCCCCAGCATTTT
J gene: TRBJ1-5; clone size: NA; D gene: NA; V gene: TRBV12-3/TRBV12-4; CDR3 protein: CASSSPGNQPQHF; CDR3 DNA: TGTGCCAGCAGTTCCCCAGGGAATCAGCCCCAGCATTTT
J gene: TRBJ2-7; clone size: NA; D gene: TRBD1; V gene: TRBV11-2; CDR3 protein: CASSLQRTGGFEQYF; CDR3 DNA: TGTGCCAGCAGCTTACAGAGGACAGGGGGCTTCGAGCAGTACTTC
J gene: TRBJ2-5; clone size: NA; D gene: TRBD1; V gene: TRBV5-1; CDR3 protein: CASSRTGEGETQYF; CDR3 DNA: TGCGCCAGCAGCAGGACAGGGGAGGGAGAGACCCAGTACTTC
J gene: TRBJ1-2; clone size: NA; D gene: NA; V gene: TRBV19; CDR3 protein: CASSTGTLGIGYTF; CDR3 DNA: TGTGCCAGTAGTACCGGGACTCTAGGAATTGGCTACACCTTC
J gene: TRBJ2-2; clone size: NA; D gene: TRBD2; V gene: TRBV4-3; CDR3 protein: CASSQWRTSSTGELFF; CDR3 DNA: TGCGCCAGCAGCCAATGGAGGACTAGCAGTACGGGGGAGCTGTTTTTT
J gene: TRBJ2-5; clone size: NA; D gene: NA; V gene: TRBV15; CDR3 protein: CATSRVTGRETQYF; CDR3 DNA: TGTGCCACCAGCAGAGTCACAGGGCGAGAGACCCAGTACTTC
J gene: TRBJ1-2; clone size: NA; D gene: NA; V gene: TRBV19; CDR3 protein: CASSKTVNYGYTF; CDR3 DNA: TGTGCCAGTAGTAAGACTGTTAACTATGGCTACACCTTC
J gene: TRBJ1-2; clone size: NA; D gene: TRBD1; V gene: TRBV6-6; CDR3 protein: CASSYQGAPGYGYTF; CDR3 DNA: TGTGCCAGCAGTTATCAGGGGGCGCCGGGCTATGGCTACACCTTC
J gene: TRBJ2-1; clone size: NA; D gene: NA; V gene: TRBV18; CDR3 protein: CASSPGSGVYNEQFF; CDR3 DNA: TGTGCCAGCTCACCAGGGTCGGGAGTTTACAATGAGCAGTTCTTC
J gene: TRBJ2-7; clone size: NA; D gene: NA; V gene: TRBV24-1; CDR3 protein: CATSLQGYEQYF; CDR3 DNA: TGTGCCACCAGTCTCCAGGGCTACGAGCAGTACTTC
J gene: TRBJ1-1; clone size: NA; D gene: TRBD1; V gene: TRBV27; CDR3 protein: CASSTLGTANTEAFF; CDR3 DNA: TGTGCCAGCAGTACCTTAGGGACAGCAAACACTGAAGCTTTCTTT